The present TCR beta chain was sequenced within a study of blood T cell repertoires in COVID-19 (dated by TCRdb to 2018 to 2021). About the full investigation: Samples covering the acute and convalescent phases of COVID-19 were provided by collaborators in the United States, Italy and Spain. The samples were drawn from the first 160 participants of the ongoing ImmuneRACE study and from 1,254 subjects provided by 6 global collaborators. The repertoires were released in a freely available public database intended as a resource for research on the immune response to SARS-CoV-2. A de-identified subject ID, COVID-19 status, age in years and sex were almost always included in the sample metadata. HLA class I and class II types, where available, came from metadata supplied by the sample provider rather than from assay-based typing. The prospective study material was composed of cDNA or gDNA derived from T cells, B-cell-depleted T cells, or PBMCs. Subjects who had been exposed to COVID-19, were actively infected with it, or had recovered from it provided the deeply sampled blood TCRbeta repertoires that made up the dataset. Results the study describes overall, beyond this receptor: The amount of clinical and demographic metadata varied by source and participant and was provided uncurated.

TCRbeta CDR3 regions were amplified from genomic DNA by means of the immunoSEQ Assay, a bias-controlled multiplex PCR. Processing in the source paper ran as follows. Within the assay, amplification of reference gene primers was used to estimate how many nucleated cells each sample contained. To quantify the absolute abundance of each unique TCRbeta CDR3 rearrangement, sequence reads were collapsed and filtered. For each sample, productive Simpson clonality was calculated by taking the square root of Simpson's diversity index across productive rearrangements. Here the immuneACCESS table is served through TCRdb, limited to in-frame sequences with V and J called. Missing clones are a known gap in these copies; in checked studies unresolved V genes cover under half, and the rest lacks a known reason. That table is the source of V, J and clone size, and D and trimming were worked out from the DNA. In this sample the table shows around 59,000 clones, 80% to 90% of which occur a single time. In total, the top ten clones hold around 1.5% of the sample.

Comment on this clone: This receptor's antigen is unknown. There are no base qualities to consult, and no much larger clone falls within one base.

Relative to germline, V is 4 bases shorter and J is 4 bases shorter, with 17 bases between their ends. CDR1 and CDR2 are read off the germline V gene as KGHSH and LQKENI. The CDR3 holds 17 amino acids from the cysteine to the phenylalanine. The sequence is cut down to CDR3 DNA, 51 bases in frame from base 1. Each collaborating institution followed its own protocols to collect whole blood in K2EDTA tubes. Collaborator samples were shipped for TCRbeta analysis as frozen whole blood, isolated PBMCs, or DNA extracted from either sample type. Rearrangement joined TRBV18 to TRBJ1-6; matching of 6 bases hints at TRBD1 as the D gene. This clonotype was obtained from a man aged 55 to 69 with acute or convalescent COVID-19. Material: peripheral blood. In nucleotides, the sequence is TGTGCCAGCTCACTAAGAACAGGGCCGGATTATAATTCACCCCTCCACTTT. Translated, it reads CASSLRTGPDYNSPLHF.